This TCR beta chain was captured in a study of cytomegalovirus exposure and HLA in healthy donors. The study ran its PCR with 60 Vbeta and 13 Jbeta primers. Data came from immunoSEQ multiplex PCR; TCRdb stores just in-frame clones and leaves some out. This sample carries approximately 150,000 clones, roughly 64% of them seen once, and the ten largest clones take about 3%. V was pared by 8 bases and J by 1 base, with 14 bases between. Germline V gene lookup returns CDR1 SEHNR and CDR2 FQNEAQ (reference sequence). There are 15 residues in the CDR3. Sequenced material: PBMCs. This clonotype originated in a woman in her 30s in good health and CMV-seropositive. The chain links TRBV7-9 to TRBJ2-2; possible D gene TRBD1, 5 bases. The DNA of the CDR3 is TGTGCCAGCGGGAAAAAAGACAGGAACACCGGGGAGCTGTTTTTT. It yields the protein CASGKKDRNTGELFF.